The clone carrying this T cell receptor (beta chain) was detected many times. What it binds is unknown. Germline assignment: CDR1 MNHEY and CDR2 SVGAGI. This CDR3 has 16 residues. Deletions cut 3 bases from V and 2 bases from J, with 13 bases between. This sample is drawn from a study of T-cell reconstitution after alpha-beta-depleted transplantation in children. Unique molecular identifiers were incorporated into the prepared TCRbeta library. TCRdb fed the PCR reads into MiXCR, producing one record per CDR3 protein. The table includes about 200,000 distinct CDR3 sequences, around 5.9% detected once. Study-level results: T-cell counts and diversity at one year following transplant were attributed mainly to newly produced T cells.

V is TRBV6-5 and J is TRBJ2-2, with D tentatively TRBD1 (6 bases). The sample consisted of PBMCs, taken before TCRalphabeta/CD19-depleted stem cell transplant. The receptor was derived from a girl less than two years old with combined immunodeficiency, due to receive a stem cell transplant. CDR3 amino acids: CASSYVWDTNTGELFF. CDR3 DNA: TGTGCCAGCAGTTATGTTTGGGACACTAACACCGGGGAGCTGTTTTTT.